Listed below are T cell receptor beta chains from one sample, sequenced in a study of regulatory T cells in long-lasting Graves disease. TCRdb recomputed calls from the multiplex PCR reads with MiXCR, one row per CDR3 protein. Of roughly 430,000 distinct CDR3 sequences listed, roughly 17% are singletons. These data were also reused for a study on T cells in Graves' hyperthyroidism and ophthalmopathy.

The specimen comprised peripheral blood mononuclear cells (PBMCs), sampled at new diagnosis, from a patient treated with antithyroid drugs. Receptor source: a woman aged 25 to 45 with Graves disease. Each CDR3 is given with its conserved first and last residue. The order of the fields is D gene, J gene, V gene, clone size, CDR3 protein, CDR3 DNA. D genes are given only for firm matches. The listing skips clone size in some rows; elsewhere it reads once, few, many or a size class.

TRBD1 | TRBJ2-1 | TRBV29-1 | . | CSVVRFGQGNHNEQFF | TGCAGCGTTGTCCGCTTTGGACAGGGGAACCACAATGAGCAGTTCTTC
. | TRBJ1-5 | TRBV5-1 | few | CASSSGLTNGNQPQHF | TGCGCCAGCAGCTCCGGACTGACGAATGGCAATCAGCCCCAGCATTTT
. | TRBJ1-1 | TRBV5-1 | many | CASSPGTGNTEAFF | TGTGCCAGCAGCCCCGGGACGGGGAACACTGAAGCTTTCTTT
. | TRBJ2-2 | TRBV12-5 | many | CASGDTGELFF | TGTGCTAGTGGGGACACCGGGGAGCTGTTTTTT
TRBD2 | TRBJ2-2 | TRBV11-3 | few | CASSLGGSGTGELFF | TGTGCCAGCAGCTTAGGCGGGAGTGGCACCGGGGAGCTGTTTTTT
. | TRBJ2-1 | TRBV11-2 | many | CASSLGTDRYNEQFF | TGTGCCAGCAGCTTAGGTACAGACAGATACAATGAGCAGTTCTTC
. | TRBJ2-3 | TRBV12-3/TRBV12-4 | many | CASSLLAGSTDTQYF | TGTGCCAGCAGTCTACTGGCAGGAAGCACAGATACGCAGTATTTT
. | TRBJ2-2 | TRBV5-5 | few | CASSLDSNTGELFF | TGTGCCAGCAGCCTGGACAGTAACACCGGGGAGCTGTTTTTT
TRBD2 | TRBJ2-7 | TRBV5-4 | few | CASSPTSGRAFLRYEQYF | TGTGCCAGCAGCCCGACTAGCGGGAGGGCCTTTCTGCGCTACGAGCAGTACTTC
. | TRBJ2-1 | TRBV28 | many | CASSQPGTVFNEQFF | TGTGCCAGCAGTCAGCCCGGGACTGTTTTCAATGAGCAGTTCTTC
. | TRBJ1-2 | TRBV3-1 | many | CASSPRRESNNYGYTF | TGTGCCAGCAGCCCCCGGCGGGAATCAAATAACTATGGCTACACCTTC
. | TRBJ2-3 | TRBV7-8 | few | CASSLVGGLLRYF | TGTGCCAGCAGCTTAGTGGGGGGGCTCTTGAGGTATTTT
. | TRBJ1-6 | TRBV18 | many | CASSPPWGLENSPLHF | TGTGCCAGCTCACCACCTTGGGGGCTTGAAAATTCACCCCTCCACTTT
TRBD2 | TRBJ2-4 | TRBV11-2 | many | CASSAGRERNIQYF | TGTGCCAGCAGCGCGGGGCGGGAGAGGAACATTCAGTACTTC
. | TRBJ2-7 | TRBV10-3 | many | CAISYDIRDGFSYEQYF | TGTGCCATCAGCTACGATATCCGGGACGGTTTCTCCTACGAGCAGTACTTC
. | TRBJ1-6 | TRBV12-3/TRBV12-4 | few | CASSSGPGISESPLHF | TGTGCCAGCAGTTCGGGCCCAGGGATTAGTGAATCACCCCTCCACTTT
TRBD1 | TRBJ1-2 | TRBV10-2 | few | CASSEQGAANYGYTF | TGCGCCAGCAGTGAACAGGGGGCTGCGAACTATGGCTACACCTTC
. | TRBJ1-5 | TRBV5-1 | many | CASSLAQGTQPQHF | TGCGCCAGCAGCTTGGCCCAGGGGACGCAGCCCCAGCATTTT
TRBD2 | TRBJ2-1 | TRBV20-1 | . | CSATPGLADNEQCF | TGCAGTGCAACTCCGGGACTAGCGGACAATGAGCAGTGCTTC
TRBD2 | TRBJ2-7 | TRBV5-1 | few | CASSRSEGGTSIPYEQYF | TGCGCCAGCAGCCGTTCCGAGGGGGGGACTAGCATTCCCTACGAGCAGTACTTC
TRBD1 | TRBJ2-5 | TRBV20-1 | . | CSASGVHRQGAQETQYF | TGCAGTGCTAGTGGGGTCCATCGACAGGGGGCGCAGGAGACCCAGTACTTC
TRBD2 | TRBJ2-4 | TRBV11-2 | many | CASSRFLGLAGVGKNIQYF | TGTGCCAGCAGCCGGTTCCTGGGACTAGCGGGAGTAGGCAAAAACATTCAGTACTTC
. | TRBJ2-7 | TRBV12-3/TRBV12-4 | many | CASSLLRGYSYEQYF | TGTGCCAGCAGTTTATTAAGGGGATACTCCTACGAGCAGTACTTC
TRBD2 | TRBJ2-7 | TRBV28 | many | CASKVGGTRDEQYF | TGTGCCAGCAAAGTTGGGGGGACTAGAGACGAGCAGTACTTC
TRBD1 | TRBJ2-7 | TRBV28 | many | CASSSQGDSYEQYF | TGTGCCAGCAGTTCGCAGGGGGATTCCTACGAGCAGTACTTC
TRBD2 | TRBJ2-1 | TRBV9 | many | CASSVGLAGGNEQFF | TGTGCCAGCAGCGTAGGTCTAGCGGGAGGAAATGAGCAGTTCTTC
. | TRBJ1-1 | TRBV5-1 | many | CASSSLTGSNTEAFF | TGTGCCAGCAGCTCCCTGACAGGTTCGAACACTGAAGCTTTCTTT
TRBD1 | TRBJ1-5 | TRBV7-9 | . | CASSLEVGRGAQPQHF | TGTGCCAGCAGCTTAGAAGTAGGCAGGGGGGCTCAGCCCCAGCATTTT
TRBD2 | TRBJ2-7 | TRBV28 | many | CASSQAASGRSVWYEQYF | TGTGCCAGCAGCCAAGCCGCTAGCGGGAGATCTGTGTGGTACGAACAGTACTTC
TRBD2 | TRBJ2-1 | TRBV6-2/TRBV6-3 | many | CASSYSQGTSGPRDEQFF | TGTGCCAGCAGTTACTCGCAGGGTACTAGCGGCCCTCGGGATGAGCAGTTCTTC
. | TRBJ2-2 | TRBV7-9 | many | CASSSLTGRTGELFF | TGTGCCAGCAGCTCTTTAACAGGGCGGACCGGGGAGCTGTTTTTT
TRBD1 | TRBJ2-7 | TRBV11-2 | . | CASSLGGTGIYEQYF | TGTGCCAGCAGCTTAGGGGGGACAGGGATATACGAGCAGTACTTC
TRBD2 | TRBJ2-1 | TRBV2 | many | CASRNSLAGVNNEQFF | TGTGCCAGCAGGAATTCGCTAGCGGGAGTTAACAATGAGCAGTTCTTC
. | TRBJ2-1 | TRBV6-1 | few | CASTPLLGDEQFF | TGTGCCAGCACCCCCCTTCTGGGGGATGAGCAGTTCTTC
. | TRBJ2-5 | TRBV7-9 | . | CASSQGDLIQETQYF | TGTGCCAGCAGCCAAGGGGACTTGATCCAAGAGACCCAGTACTTC
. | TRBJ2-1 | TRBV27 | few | CASSTPDGTRNNEQFF | TGTGCCAGCAGTACCCCCGATGGTACCAGGAACAATGAGCAGTTCTTC
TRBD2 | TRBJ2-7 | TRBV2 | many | CASSEALAGTYEQYF | TGTGCCAGCAGTGAAGCGCTAGCGGGGACTTACGAGCAGTACTTC
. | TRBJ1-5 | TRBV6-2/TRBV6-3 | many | CASSSGSTRGQPQHF | TGTGCCAGCAGCTCCGGATCAACTAGAGGTCAGCCCCAGCATTTT
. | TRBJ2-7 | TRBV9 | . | CASSADDQPLYEQYF | TGTGCCAGCAGCGCCGACGACCAGCCCCTGTACGAGCAGTACTTC
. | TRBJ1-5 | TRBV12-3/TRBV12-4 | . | CASTQGPGNQPQHF | TGTGCCAGCACCCAAGGTCCTGGGAATCAGCCCCAGCATTTT
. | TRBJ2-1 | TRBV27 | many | CASRNLAEVYNEQFF | TGTGCCAGCAGAAACTTGGCGGAGGTTTACAATGAGCAGTTCTTC
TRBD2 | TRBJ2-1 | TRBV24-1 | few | CATSEAGGFNEQFF | TGTGCCACCAGTGAGGCGGGAGGTTTCAATGAGCAGTTCTTC
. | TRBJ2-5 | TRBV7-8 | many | CASSLMVGGSETQYF | TGTGCCAGCAGCTTAATGGTGGGAGGTTCAGAGACCCAGTACTTC
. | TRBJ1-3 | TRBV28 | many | CASRFEGEGNTIYF | TGTGCCAGCAGGTTTGAAGGAGAAGGAAACACCATATATTTT
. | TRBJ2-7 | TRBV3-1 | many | CASSEGPYEQYF | TGTGCCAGCAGCGAGGGACCTTACGAGCAGTACTTC
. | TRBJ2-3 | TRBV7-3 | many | CASSLAGAVGTQYF | TGTGCCAGCAGCTTGGCAGGGGCGGTAGGTACGCAGTATTTT
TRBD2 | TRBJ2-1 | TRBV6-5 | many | CASSSPGGGTGTSSYNEQFF | TGTGCCAGCAGTTCCCCCGGGGGTGGAACCGGGACTAGCTCCTACAATGAGCAGTTCTTC
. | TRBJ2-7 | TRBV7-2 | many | CASSLAQIYEQYF | TGTGCCAGCAGCTTAGCGCAGATCTACGAGCAGTACTTC
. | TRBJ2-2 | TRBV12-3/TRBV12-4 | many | CASSFVTPSNTGELFF | TGTGCCAGCAGTTTCGTCACTCCCTCGAACACCGGGGAGCTGTTTTTT
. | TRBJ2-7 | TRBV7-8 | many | CASSLVRFSYEQYF | TGTGCCAGCAGCTTAGTCCGGTTTTCCTACGAGCAGTACTTC
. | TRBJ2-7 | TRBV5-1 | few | CASRADGSYEQYF | TGCGCCAGTCGCGCCGACGGGAGCTACGAGCAGTACTTC
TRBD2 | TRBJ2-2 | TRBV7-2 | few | CASSLDVPSGRAGELFF | TGTGCCAGCAGCTTAGACGTCCCAAGCGGGAGGGCCGGGGAGCTGTTTTTT
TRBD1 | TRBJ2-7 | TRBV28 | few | CASSWTGGGSYEQYF | TGTGCCAGCAGTTGGACAGGGGGAGGCTCCTACGAGCAGTACTTC
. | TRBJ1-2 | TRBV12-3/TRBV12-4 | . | CASSLVPPGGGYTF | TGTGCCAGCAGTTTGGTACCTCCAGGAGGTGGCTACACCTTC
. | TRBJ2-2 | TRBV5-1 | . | CASSSSGRLNTGELFF | TGCGCCAGCAGTTCCAGTGGGCGCCTGAACACCGGGGAGCTGTTTTTT